The rows below give T cell receptor beta chains drawn from one sample of a study. Using its own MiXCR run on the 5' RACE reads, TCRdb lists one record per CDR3 protein. The sample consists of about 40,000 distinct CDR3 sequences, 22% of them appearing once. Sequencing was carried out using Tregs sorted from blood. All receptors derive from a female donor with breast cancer. The CDR3 runs from the conserved cysteine through the conserved F or W. D genes are given only for firm matches. The size of a clone is reported for some rows only, either as once, few or many, or as a class for expanded clones.

V	J	size	D	CDR3	DNA
TRBV6-2/TRBV6-3	TRBJ2-1	few	.	CASGQARAGNYNEQFF	TGTGCCAGCGGACAGGCCCGAGCGGGTAATTACAATGAGCAGTTCTTC
TRBV12-3/TRBV12-4	TRBJ2-7	many	TRBD2	CASRRAGVGYEQYF	TGTGCCAGCAGGAGAGCGGGAGTGGGTTACGAGCAGTACTTC
TRBV7-9	TRBJ1-1	few	.	CASSGLGPDGGRAFF	TGTGCCAGCAGCGGGTTAGGACCCGACGGGGGAAGAGCTTTCTTT
TRBV12-3/TRBV12-4	TRBJ1-5	.	.	CASSLGAGHTNQPQHF	TGTGCCAGCAGTTTAGGGGCAGGGCACACCAATCAGCCCCAGCATTTT
TRBV9	TRBJ2-5	many	TRBD1	CASSVTGGADSETQYF	TGTGCCAGCAGCGTGACAGGGGGCGCCGATTCGGAGACCCAGTACTTC
TRBV7-3	TRBJ2-1	.	TRBD2	CASSLTASGYNEQFF	TGTGCCAGCAGCTTAACGGCTAGCGGGTACAATGAGCAGTTCTTC
TRBV7-3	TRBJ2-3	.	TRBD1	CASSRTGGSTDTQYF	TGTGCCAGCAGCCGAACAGGGGGCAGTACAGATACGCAGTATTTT
TRBV6-6	TRBJ1-4	.	.	CASSSPGSNEKLFF	TGTGCCAGCAGTTCCCCAGGGTCAAATGAAAAACTGTTTTTT
TRBV27	TRBJ2-7	few	.	CASSLRGTHEQYF	TGTGCCAGCAGTTTAAGGGGGACGCACGAGCAGTACTTC
TRBV7-2	TRBJ2-5	.	TRBD2	CASSFGAGLVVPYQETQYF	TGTGCCAGCAGCTTTGGTGCGGGACTAGTGGTACCGTACCAAGAGACCCAGTACTTC
TRBV5-1	TRBJ2-3	many	TRBD1	CASSTGTGGASDTQYF	TGCGCCAGCAGCACCGGGACAGGGGGCGCATCAGATACGCAGTATTTT
TRBV9	TRBJ1-5	few	.	CASSVDGTWQPQHF	TGTGCCAGCAGCGTAGACGGGACTTGGCAGCCCCAGCATTTT
TRBV19	TRBJ2-7	few	.	CASSIETAGSYEQYF	TGTGCCAGTAGTATCGAGACAGCAGGATCCTACGAGCAGTACTTC
TRBV4-1	TRBJ2-5	many	.	CASSQDGWNQYF	TGCGCCAGCAGCCAAGACGGATGGAACCAGTACTTC
TRBV5-1	TRBJ1-4	.	.	CASSPEGATNEKLFF	TGCGCCAGCAGCCCGGAGGGGGCAACTAATGAAAAACTGTTTTTT
TRBV27	TRBJ2-2	few	.	CASSSLPGADTNTGELFF	TGTGCCAGCAGTTCCCTACCGGGGGCAGATACGAACACCGGGGAGCTGTTTTTT
TRBV20-1	TRBJ1-5	many	.	CSARDMVTDQPQHF	TGCAGTGCTAGAGATATGGTAACAGATCAGCCCCAGCATTTT
TRBV27	TRBJ2-7	many	TRBD1	CASSSRTGSKDEQYF	TGTGCCAGCAGTTCCCGGACAGGGAGTAAGGACGAGCAGTACTTC
TRBV20-1	TRBJ1-5	.	.	CSARDQGKTEEQPQHF	TGCAGTGCTAGAGATCAAGGGAAGACAGAAGAACAGCCCCAGCATTTT
TRBV4-1	TRBJ1-6	many	.	CASSQVPTDLNSPLHF	TGCGCCAGCAGCCAAGTCCCTACAGATTTAAATTCACCCCTCCACTTT
TRBV7-2	TRBJ1-2	many	TRBD1	CASSPQPGQGAWDGYTF	TGTGCCAGCAGCCCTCAGCCGGGACAGGGGGCCTGGGATGGCTACACCTTC
TRBV21-1	TRBJ2-1	.	.	CASSERCRLAGEINEQFF	TGTGCCAGCAGCGAGAGGTGCCGACTAGCGGGAGAGATCAATGAGCAGTTCTTC